The 15 T cell receptor beta chains below come from one sample, sequenced in a study of T-cell memory formation after mild COVID-19. TCRdb reanalysed the 5' RACE reads using MiXCR and keeps one entry per CDR3 protein. The sample holds 200,000 to 250,000 distinct CDR3 sequences, 9% to 10% seen once. Material for sequencing was PBMCs or a T cell subset sorted from them (not recorded which). All receptors derive from a man between 18 and 35 years old who had mild COVID-19 (a few samples of this study predate the infection). Cell type and time point are not known.

The V gene is TRBV18, the J gene TRBJ2-1; 9 nucleotides match TRBD2. Germline assignment: CDR1 KGHSH and CDR2 LQKENI. CDR3 length equals 16 residues. V dropped 3 bases and J dropped 6; count of bases not matched to a gene: 9. The CDR3 DNA reads TGTGCCAGCTCACCGGTGGGGCTAGCGGGGTCCAATGAGCAGTTCTTC. This encodes CASSPVGLAGSNEQFF.

V is TRBV11-2 and J is TRBJ2-4, with D perhaps TRBD1 (5 bases). The V gene lost 1 base and the J gene lost 5 bases, with 9 bases spanning the gap. The CDR3 covers 14 residues. Germline values: CDR1 SGHAT, CDR2 FQNNGV. The CDR3 nucleotides are TGTGCCAGCAGCTTAGGGGGCGCTCAAAACATTCAGTACTTC. Protein product: CASSLGGAQNIQYF.

This clonotype was counted between two and nine times. The chain combines TRBV12-3 or TRBV12-4 with TRBJ2-5; perhaps TRBD1 as D (5 bases). The V gene lost 7 bases and the J gene lost 1 base, with 10 bases spanning the gap. The CDR3 covers 13 residues. CDR3 sequence reads: CASKKDSQETQYF. The CDR3 nucleotides are TGTGCCAGCAAAAAAGACAGCCAAGAGACCCAGTACTTC.

This clonotype occurred many times. The rearrangement joins TRBV9 to TRBJ2-5; D remains ambiguous. V shed 0 bases and J shed 9 bases, with 9 bases lying between them. The V gene's germline CDR1 is SGDLS and CDR2 YYNGEE. CDR3 length equals 12 residues. CDR3 loop: CASSVDYGPQYF. The CDR3 nucleotides read TGTGCCAGCAGCGTAGATTACGGCCCCCAGTACTTC.

This clonotype came up a few times. The V and J genes are TRBV4-3 and TRBJ1-2; D gene unclear. The germline gives CDR1 LGHNA, CDR2 YSLEER. This CDR3 is built from 16 residues. V was pared by 1 base and J by 4 bases, with 16 bases between. CDR3 region: CASSQGVVGDPYGYTF. CDR3 sequence (DNA): TGCGCCAGCAGCCAAGGGGTAGTCGGAGACCCCTATGGCTACACCTTC.

This clonotype has more than one count but fewer than ten. The chain couples TRBV7-2 to TRBJ2-1; no reliable D call. CDR1 is SGHTA, CDR2 FQGNSA, per germline. Trimming left V 2 bases short and J 8 bases short, with 4 bases between. The CDR3 is 11 residues long. The chain's CDR3 is CASSLHDEQFF. Here the CDR3 DNA reads TGTGCCAGCAGCTTACACGATGAGCAGTTCTTC.

As DNA, the CDR3 is TGTGCCAGCGCAGGGAAAGAGACCCAGTACTTC. It codes for CASAGKETQYF. The V gene is TRBV6-6, the J gene TRBJ2-5; weak D call: TRBD1 (5 bases). This CDR3 region has 11 residues. Germline V gene data show CDR1 as MNHNY and CDR2 as SVGAGI (reference sequence). V shed 8 bases and J shed 3 bases, with 7 bases lying between them.

The chain is built from TRBV24-1 and TRBJ2-1; a weak D match, TRBD1 (5 bases). The germline gives CDR1 KGHDR, CDR2 SFDVKD. This CDR3 comprises 14 residues. V was pared by 2 bases and J by 7 bases, with 11 bases between. CDR3 residues: CATSDSEKGNEQFF. CDR3 bases: TGTGCCACCAGTGATTCTGAGAAGGGGAATGAGCAGTTCTTC.

This chain joins TRBV7-8 and TRBJ2-5, with D perhaps matching TRBD1 (5 bases). The CDR3 covers 15 residues. Germline V gene data show CDR1 as SGHVS and CDR2 as FQNEAQ. The V end was cut by 2 bases, the J end by 5 bases, with 15 bases between. The CDR3 DNA is TGTGCCAGCAGCTTAAGGCAAGGGCGACAGGAGACCCAGTACTTC. Its protein product is CASSLRQGRQETQYF.

The rearrangement links TRBV19 to TRBJ1-2; 9 nucleotides align to TRBD1. CDR3 length equals 14 residues. V trimming: 9 bases; J trimming: 4 bases; junction bases outside the gene matches: 9. Germline lookup yields CDR1 LNHDA and CDR2 SQIVND (reference sequence). CDR3 loop: CASTPDRGAYGYTF. The CDR3 nucleotides read TGTGCCAGCACACCGGACAGGGGTGCCTATGGCTACACCTTC.

This clonotype was recorded a few times. This chain links TRBV7-2 with TRBJ2-5, with D perhaps TRBD1 (6 bases). V was clipped by 8 bases and J by 2 bases, with 15 bases between them. Germline V lookup: CDR1 SGHTA, CDR2 FQGNSA. The CDR3 extends over 14 amino acids. The CDR3 protein is CASPGQGLQETQYF. The CDR3 region has the DNA TGTGCCAGCCCTGGGCAGGGGCTACAAGAGACCCAGTACTTC.

The V gene is TRBV7-2, the J gene TRBJ2-4; 11 bases align to TRBD2. The V segment lost 5 bases and the J segment 12 bases; nucleotides outside the gene matches: 6. Germline V gene sequence: CDR1 SGHTA, CDR2 FQGNSA. There are 13 residues in the CDR3. The CDR3 region is CASSGLAGGPQYF. CDR3 nucleotides: TGTGCCAGCAGCGGATTAGCGGGGGGGCCTCAGTACTTC.

The genes are TRBV18 and TRBJ2-7, with TRBD2 identical over 11 bases. Trimming at V came to 3 bases and at J to 4 bases, leaving 5 bases not matched to a gene. The CDR3 sequence is 15 residues long. CDR1 is KGHSH and CDR2 is LQKENI in the germline V gene. The CDR3 loop is CASSPGLAELYEQYV. The CDR3 nucleotides read TGTGCCAGCTCACCGGGACTAGCGGAGTTATACGAGCAGTACGTC.

The chain employs TRBV7-2 and TRBJ2-7, with D hard to call. The V end lost 2 bases, the J end lost 4 bases, and 12 bases lay between the germline ends. CDR3 size: 14 residues. CDR1 and CDR2 (germline): SGHTA, FQGNSA. The CDR3 DNA is TGTGCCAGCAGCTTATACCGCAGGAAGTACGAGCAGTACTTC. Translation: CASSLYRRKYEQYF. Full variable domain (missing parts from reference TRBV7-2 and TRBJ2-7): GAGVSQSPSNKVTEKGKDVELRCDPISGHTALYWYRQSLGQGLEFLIYFQGNSAPDKSGLPSDRFSAERTGGSVSTLTIQRTQQEDSAVYLCASSLYRRKYEQYFGPGTRLTVT.

This clonotype was found many times. This sequence joins TRBV29-1 and TRBJ2-3, with no clear D. CDR1 is SQVTM, CDR2 ANQGSEA, per germline. Trimming took off 7 bases at V and 10 bases at J, with 12 bases between the two ends. This CDR3 spans 10 amino acids. The CDR3 nucleotides are TGCAGCGCCGGACGGCCCGCGCAGTATTTT. Translating it yields CSAGRPAQYF.